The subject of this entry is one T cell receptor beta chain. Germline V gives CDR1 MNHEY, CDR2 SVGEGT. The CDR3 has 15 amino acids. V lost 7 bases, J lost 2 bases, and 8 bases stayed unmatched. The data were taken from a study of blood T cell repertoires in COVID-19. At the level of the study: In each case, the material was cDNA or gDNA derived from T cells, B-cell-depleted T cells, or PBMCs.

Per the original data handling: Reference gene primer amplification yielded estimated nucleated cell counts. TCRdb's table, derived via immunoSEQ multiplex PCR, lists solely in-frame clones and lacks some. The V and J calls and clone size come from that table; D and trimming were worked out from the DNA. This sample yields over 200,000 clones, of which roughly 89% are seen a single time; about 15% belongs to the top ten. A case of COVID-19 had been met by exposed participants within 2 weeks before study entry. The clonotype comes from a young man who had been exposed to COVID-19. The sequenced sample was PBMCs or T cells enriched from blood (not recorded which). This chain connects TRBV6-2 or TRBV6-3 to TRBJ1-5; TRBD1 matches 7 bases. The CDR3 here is CASIPSTGGNQPQHF. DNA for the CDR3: TGTGCCAGCATCCCGAGCACAGGGGGCAATCAGCCCCAGCATTTT.